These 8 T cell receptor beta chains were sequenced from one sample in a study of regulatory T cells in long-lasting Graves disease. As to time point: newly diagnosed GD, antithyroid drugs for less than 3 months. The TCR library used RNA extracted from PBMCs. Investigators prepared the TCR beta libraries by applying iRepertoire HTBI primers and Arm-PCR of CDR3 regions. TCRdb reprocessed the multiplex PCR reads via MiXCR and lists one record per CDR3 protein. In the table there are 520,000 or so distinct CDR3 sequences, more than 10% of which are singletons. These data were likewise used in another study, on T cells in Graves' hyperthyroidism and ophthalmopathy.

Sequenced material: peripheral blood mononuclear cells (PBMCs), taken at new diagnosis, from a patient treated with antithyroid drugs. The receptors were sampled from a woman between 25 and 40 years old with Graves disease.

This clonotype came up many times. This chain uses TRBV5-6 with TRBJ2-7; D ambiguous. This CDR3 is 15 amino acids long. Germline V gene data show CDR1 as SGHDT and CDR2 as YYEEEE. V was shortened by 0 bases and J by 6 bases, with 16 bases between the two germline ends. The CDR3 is CASSLESVHLGEQYF. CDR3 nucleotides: TGTGCCAGCAGCTTGGAGAGCGTTCACCTCGGCGAGCAGTACTTC.

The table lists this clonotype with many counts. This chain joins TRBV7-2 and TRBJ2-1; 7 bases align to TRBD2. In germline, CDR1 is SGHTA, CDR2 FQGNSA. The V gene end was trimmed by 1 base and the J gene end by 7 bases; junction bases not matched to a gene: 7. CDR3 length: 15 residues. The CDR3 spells CASSLGAGAWNEQFF. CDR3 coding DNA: TGTGCCAGCAGCTTAGGTGCGGGAGCGTGGAATGAGCAGTTCTTC. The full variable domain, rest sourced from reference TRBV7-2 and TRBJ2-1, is GAGVSQSPSNKVTEKGKDVELRCDPISGHTALYWYRQSLGQGLEFLIYFQGNSAPDKSGLPSDRFSAERTGGSVSTLTIQRTQQEDSAVYLCASSLGAGAWNEQFFGPGTRLTVL.

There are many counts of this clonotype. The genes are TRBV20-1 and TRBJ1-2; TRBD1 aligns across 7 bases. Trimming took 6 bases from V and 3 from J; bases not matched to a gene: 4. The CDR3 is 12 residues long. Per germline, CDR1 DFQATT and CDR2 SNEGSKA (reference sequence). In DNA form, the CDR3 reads TGCAGTGCGGAACAGGGGCACTATGGCTACACCTTC. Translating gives CSAEQGHYGYTF.

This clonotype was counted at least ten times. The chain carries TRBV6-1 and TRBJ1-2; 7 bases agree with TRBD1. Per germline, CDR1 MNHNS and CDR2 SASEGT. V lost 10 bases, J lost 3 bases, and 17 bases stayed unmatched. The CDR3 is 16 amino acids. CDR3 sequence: CAISTPPTGWDYGYTF. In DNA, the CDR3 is TGTGCCATCTCCACCCCTCCGACAGGGTGGGACTATGGCTACACCTTC.

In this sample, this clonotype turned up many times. CDR3 nucleotides: TGTGCCAGCAGCGTTACAGGGGACTATGGCTACACCTTC. It is translated as CASSVTGDYGYTF. The chain has TRBV7-9 and TRBJ1-2, with 7 bases matching TRBD1. CDR1 and CDR2 (germline): SEHNR, FQNEAQ (reference sequence). The V gene end was trimmed by 5 bases and the J gene end by 3 bases; junction bases not matched to a gene: 3. CDR3 length equals 13 residues.

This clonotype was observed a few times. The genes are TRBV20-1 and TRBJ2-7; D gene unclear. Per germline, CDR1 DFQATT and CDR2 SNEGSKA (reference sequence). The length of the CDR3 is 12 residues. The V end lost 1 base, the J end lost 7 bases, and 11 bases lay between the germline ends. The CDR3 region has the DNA TGCAGTGCTAGAGTAGTTAGAATGGAGCAGTACTTC. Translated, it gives CSARVVRMEQYF.

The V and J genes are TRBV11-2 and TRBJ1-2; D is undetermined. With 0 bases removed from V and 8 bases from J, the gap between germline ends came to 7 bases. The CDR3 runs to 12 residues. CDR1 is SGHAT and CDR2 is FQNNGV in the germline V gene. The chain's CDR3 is CASSLDLRGYTF. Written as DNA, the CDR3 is TGTGCCAGCAGCTTAGACCTTCGGGGCTACACCTTC.

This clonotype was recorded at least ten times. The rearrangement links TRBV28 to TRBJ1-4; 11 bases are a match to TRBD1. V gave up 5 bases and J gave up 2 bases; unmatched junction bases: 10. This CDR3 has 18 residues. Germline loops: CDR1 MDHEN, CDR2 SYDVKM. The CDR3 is CASSPGTGGKVTNEKLFF. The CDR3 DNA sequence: TGTGCCAGCAGTCCCGGGACAGGGGGAAAAGTGACTAATGAAAAACTGTTTTTT.